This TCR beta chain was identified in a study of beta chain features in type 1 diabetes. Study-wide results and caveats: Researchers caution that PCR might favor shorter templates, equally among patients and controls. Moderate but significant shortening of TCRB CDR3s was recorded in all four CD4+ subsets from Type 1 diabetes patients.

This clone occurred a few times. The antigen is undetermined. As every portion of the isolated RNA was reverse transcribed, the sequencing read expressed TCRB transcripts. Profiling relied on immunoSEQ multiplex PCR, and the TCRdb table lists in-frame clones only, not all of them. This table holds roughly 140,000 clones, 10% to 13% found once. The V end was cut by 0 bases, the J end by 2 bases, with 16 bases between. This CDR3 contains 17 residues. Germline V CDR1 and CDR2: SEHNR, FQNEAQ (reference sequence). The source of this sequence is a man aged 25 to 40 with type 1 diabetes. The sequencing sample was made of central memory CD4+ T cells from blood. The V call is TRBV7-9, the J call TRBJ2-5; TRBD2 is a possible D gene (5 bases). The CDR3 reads CASSLARNRLAQETQYF. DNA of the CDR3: TGTGCCAGCAGCTTAGCTAGGAATCGGCTAGCTCAAGAGACCCAGTACTTC. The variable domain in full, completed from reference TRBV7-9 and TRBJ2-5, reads DTGVSQNPRHKITKRGQNVTFRCDPISEHNRLYWYRQTLGQGPEFLTYFQNEAQLEKSRLLSDRFSAERPKGSFSTLEIQRTEQGDSAMYLCASSLARNRLAQETQYFGPGTRLLVL.